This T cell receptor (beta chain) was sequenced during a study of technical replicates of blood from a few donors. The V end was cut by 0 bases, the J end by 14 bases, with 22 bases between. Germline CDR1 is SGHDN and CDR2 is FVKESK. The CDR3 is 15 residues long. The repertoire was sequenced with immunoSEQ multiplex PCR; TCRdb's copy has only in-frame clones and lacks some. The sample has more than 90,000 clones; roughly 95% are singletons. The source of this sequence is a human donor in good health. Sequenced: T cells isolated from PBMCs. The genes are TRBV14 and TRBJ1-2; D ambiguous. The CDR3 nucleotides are TGTGCCAGCAGCCAAGATCTTAGCCGCGCTTATGGAGGGACCTTC. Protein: CASSQDLSRAYGGTF.